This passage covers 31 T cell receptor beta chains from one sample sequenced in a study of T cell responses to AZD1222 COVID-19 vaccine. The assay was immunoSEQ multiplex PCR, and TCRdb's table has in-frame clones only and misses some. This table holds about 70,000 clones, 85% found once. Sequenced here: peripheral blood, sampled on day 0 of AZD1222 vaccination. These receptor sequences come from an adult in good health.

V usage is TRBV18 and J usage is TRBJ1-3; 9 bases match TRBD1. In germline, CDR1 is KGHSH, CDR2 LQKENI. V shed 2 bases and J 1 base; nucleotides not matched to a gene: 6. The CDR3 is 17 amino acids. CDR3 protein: CASSPMRQGDSGNTIYF. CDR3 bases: TGTGCCAGCTCACCAATGAGACAGGGGGATTCTGGAAACACCATATATTTT.

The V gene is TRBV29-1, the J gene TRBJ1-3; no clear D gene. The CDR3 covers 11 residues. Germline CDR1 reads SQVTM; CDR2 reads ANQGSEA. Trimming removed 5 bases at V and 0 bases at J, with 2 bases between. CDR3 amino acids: CSVYSGNTIYF. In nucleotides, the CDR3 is TGCAGCGTTTACTCTGGAAACACCATATATTTT.

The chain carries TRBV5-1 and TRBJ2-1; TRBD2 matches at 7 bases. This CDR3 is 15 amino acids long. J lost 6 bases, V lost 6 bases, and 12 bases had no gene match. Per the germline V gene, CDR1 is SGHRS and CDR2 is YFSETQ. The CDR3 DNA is TGCGCCAGCACTCAGGAAGGACTAGGGGCCAATGAGCAGTTCTTC. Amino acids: CASTQEGLGANEQFF.

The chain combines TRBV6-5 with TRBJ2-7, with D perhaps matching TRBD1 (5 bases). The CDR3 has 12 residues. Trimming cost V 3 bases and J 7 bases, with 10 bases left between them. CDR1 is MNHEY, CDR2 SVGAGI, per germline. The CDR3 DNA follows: TGTGCCAGCAGTTATCGGCAGGGAGAGCAGTACTTC. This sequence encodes CASSYRQGEQYF.

The chain's CDR3 is CAIRTSGSHEQYF. CDR3 in DNA: TGTGCCATCAGGACTAGCGGGAGCCACGAGCAGTACTTC. The chain recombines TRBV2 with TRBJ2-7; TRBD2 agrees at 13 bases. CDR1 SNHLY and CDR2 FYNNEI come from the germline V gene. CDR3 length: 13 amino acids. The V segment lost 10 bases and the J segment 5 bases; nucleotides outside the gene matches: 5.

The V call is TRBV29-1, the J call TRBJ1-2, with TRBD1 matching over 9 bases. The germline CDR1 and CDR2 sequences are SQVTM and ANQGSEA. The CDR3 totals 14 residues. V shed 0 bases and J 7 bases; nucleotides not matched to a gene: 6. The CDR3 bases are TGCAGCGTTGAAGATCCCGGGACAGGGAGTGGCTACACCTTC. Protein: CSVEDPGTGSGYTF.

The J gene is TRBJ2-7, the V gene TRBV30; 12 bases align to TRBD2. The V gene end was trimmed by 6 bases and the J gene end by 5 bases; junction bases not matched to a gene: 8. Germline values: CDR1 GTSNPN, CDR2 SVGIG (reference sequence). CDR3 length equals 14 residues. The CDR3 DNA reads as TGTGCCTGCACCCTTACTAGCGGGGGGAACGAGCAGTACTTC. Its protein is CACTLTSGGNEQYF. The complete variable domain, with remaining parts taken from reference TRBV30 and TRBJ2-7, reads SQTIHQWPATLVQPVGSPLSLECTVEGTSNPNLYWYRQAAGRGLQLLFYSVGIGQISSEVPQNLSASRPQDRQFILSSKKLLLSDSGFYLCACTLTSGGNEQYFGPGTRLTVT.

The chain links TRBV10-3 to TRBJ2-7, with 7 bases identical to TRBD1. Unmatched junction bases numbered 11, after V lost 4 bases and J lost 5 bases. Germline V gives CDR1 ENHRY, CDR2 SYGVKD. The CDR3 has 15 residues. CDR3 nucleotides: TGTGCCATCAGTGTGCCTAGACAGGGTCGCAACGAGCAGTACTTC. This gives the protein CAISVPRQGRNEQYF.

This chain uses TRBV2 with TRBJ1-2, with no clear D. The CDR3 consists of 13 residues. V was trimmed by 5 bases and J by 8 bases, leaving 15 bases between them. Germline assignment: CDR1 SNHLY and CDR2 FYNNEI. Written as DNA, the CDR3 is TGTGCCAGCAGTCCACGGGGTGATGGCGGCTACACCTTC. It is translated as CASSPRGDGGYTF.

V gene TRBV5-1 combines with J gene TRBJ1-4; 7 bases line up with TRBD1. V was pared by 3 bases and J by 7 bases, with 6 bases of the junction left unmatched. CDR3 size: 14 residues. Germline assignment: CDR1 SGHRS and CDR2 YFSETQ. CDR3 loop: CASSSTGPIEKLFF. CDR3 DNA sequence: TGCGCCAGCAGCTCGACAGGGCCCATTGAAAAACTGTTTTTT. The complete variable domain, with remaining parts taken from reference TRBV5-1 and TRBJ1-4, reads KAGVTQTPRYLIKTRGQQVTLSCSPISGHRSVSWYQQTPGQGLQFLFEYFSETQRNKGNFPGRFSGRQFSNSRSEMNVSTLELGDSALYLCASSSTGPIEKLFFGSGTQLSVL.

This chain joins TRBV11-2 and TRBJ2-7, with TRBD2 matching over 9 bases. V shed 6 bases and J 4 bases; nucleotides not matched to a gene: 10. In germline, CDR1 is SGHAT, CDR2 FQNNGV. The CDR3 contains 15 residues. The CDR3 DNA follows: TGTGCCAGCAGTTTACCGGGACTAGCAATATACGAGCAGTACTTC. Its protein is CASSLPGLAIYEQYF.

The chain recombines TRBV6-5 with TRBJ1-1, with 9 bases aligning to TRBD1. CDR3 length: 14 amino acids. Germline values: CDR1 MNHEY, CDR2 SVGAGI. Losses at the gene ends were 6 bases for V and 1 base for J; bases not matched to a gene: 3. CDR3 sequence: CASRGDRANTEAFF. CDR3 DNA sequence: TGTGCCAGCAGAGGGGACAGGGCGAACACTGAAGCTTTCTTT.

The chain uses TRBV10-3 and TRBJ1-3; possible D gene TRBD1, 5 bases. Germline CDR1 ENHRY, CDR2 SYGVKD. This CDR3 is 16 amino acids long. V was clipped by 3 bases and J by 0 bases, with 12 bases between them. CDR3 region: CAISEQVLNSGNTIYF. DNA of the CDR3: TGTGCCATCAGTGAACAGGTCCTAAACTCTGGAAACACCATATATTTT.

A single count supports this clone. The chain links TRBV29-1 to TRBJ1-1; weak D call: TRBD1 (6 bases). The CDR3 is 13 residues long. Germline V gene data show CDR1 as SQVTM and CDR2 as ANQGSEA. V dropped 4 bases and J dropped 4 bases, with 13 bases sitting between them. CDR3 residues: CSVGPGVATEAFF. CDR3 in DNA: TGCAGCGTTGGGCCAGGGGTCGCCACTGAAGCTTTCTTT. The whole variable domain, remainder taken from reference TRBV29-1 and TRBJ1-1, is SAVISQKPSRDICQRGTSLTIQCQVDSQVTMMFWYRQQPGQSLTLIATANQGSEATYESGFVIDKFPISRPNLTFSTLTVSNMSPEDSSIYLCSVGPGVATEAFFGQGTRLTVV.

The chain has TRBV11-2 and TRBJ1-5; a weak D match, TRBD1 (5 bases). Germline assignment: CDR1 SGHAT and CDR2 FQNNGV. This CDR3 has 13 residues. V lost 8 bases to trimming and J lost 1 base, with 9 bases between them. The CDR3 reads CASGHVSNQPQHF. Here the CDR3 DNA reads TGTGCCAGCGGACACGTAAGCAATCAGCCCCAGCATTTT. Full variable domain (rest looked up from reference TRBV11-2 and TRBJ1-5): EAGVAQSPRYKIIEKRQSVAFWCNPISGHATLYWYQQILGQGPKLLIQFQNNGVVDDSQLPKDRFSAERLKGVDSTLKIQPAKLEDSAVYLCASGHVSNQPQHFGDGTRLSIL.

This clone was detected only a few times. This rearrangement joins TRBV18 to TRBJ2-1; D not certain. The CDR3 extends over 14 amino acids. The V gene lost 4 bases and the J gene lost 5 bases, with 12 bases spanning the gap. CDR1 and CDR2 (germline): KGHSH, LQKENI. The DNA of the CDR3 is TGTGCCAGCTCACAAACCCGACAAGACAATGAGCAGTTCTTC. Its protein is CASSQTRQDNEQFF.

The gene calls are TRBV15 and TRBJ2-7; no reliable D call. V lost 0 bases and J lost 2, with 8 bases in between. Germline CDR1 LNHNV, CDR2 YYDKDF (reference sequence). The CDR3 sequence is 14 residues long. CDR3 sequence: CATSRDLGTYEQYF. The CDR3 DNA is TGTGCCACCAGCAGAGATTTAGGGACCTACGAGCAGTACTTC.

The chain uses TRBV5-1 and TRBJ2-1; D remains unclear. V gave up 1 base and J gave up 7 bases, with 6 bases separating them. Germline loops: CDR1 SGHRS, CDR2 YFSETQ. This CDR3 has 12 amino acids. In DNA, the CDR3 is TGCGCCAGCAGCTTGTCATCTAATGAGCAGTTCTTC. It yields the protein CASSLSSNEQFF.

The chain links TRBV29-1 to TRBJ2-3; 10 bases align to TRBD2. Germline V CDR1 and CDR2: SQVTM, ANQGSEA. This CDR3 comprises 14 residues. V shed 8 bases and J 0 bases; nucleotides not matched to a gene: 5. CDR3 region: CSTSGGASTDTQYF. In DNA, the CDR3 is TGCAGCACCAGCGGGGGGGCTAGCACAGATACGCAGTATTTT.

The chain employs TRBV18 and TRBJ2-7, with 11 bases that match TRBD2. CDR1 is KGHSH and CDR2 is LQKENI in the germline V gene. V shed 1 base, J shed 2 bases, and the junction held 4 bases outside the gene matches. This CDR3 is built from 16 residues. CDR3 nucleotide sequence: TGTGCCAGCTCACCACGAGGGACTAGCGGAGCCTACGAGCAGTACTTC. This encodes CASSPRGTSGAYEQYF.

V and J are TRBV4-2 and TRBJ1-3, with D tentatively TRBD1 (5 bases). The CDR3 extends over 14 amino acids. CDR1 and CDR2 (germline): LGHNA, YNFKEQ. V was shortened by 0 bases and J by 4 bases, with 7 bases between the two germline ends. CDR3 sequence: CASSQDEGGNTIYF. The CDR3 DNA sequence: TGTGCCAGCAGCCAAGATGAGGGGGGAAACACCATATATTTT.

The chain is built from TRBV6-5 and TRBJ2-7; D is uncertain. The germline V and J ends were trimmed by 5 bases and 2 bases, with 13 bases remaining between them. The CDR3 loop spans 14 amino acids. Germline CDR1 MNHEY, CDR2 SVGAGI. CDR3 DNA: TGTGCCAGCAGTCCCCAGCTGAGCCCCTACGAGCAGTACTTC. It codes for CASSPQLSPYEQYF.

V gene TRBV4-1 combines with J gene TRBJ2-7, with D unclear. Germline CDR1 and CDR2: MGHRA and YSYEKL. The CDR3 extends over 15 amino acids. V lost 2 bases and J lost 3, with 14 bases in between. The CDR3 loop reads CASSQTSRTLYEQYF. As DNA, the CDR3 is TGCGCCAGCAGCCAAACAAGCAGGACGCTCTACGAGCAGTACTTC.

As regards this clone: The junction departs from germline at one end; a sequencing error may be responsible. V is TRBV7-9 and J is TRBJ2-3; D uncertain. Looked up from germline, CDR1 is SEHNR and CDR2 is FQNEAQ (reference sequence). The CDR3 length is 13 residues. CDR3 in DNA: TGTGCCAGCAGCTCCACCTCCCCCCCGTATACCTGTTTT. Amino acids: CASSSTSPPYTCF.

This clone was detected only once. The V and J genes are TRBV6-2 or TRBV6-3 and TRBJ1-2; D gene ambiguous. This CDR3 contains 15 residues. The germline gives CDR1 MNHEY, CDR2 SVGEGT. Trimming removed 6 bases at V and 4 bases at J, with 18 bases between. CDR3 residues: CASSPLPHYLYGYTF. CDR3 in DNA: TGTGCCAGCAGCCCTCTCCCCCACTACCTCTATGGCTACACCTTC.

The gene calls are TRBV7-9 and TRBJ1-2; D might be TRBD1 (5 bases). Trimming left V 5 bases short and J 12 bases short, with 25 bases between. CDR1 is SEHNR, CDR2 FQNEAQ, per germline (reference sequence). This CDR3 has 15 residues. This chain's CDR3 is CASSPPVRGVRNNTF. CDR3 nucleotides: TGTGCCAGCAGCCCGCCCGTACGGGGGGTTCGGAATAACACCTTC.

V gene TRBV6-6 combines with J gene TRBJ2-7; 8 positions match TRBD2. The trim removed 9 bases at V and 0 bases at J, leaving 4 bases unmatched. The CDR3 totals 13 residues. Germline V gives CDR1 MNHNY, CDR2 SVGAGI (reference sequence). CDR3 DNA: TGTGCCAGTACTAGCGGACACTCCTACGAGCAGTACTTC. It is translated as CASTSGHSYEQYF.

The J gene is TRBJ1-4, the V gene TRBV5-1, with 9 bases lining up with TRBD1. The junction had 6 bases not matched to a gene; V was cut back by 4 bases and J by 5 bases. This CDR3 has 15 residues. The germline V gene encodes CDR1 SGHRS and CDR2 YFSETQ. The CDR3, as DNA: TGCGCCAGCAGCGGTGGGACAGGGAGAAATGAAAAACTGTTTTTT. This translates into CASSGGTGRNEKLFF.

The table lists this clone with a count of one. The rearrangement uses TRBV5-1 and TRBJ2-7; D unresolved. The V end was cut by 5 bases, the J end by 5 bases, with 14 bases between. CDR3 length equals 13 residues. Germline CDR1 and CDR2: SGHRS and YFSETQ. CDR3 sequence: CASRPGVGNEQYF. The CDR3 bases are TGCGCCAGCAGACCGGGCGTGGGTAACGAGCAGTACTTC.

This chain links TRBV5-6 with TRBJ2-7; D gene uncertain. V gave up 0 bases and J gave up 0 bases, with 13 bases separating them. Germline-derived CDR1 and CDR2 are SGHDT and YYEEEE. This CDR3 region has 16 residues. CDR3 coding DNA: TGTGCCAGCAGCTTGGCCCCTCATGAAGCCTCCTACGAGCAGTACTTC. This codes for CASSLAPHEASYEQYF.

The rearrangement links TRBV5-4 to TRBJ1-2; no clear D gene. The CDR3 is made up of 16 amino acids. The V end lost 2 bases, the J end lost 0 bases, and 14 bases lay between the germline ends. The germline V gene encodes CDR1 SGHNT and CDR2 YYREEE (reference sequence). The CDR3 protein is CASSFPGFDANYGYTF. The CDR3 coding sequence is TGTGCCAGCAGCTTCCCGGGTTTTGATGCTAACTATGGCTACACCTTC. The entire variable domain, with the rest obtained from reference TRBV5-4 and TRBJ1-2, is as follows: ETGVTQSPTHLIKTRGQQVTLRCSSQSGHNTVSWYQQALGQGPQFIFQYYREEENGRGNFPPRFSGLQFPNYSSELNVNALELDDSALYLCASSFPGFDANYGYTFGSGTRLTVV.